The 5 T cell receptor beta chains presented below share a single source sample, sequenced in a study of identical twins. Each CDR3 protein is one row after TCRdb ran MiXCR on the 5' RACE reads. Of approximately 230,000 distinct CDR3 sequences in the sample, 5% to 7% were seen once. This same sample was also part of a study on T cells expressing NK-cell markers.

The sample comprised CD8+ T cells sorted from blood. Source of these receptors: a woman aged 18-29 years in good health.

A few counts support this clonotype. This chain joins TRBV15 and TRBJ1-2, with 8 bases fitting TRBD1. Germline V gene sequence: CDR1 LNHNV, CDR2 YYDKDF (reference sequence). The length of the CDR3 is 15 residues. V trimming: 4 bases; J trimming: 7 bases; junction bases outside the gene matches: 11. The DNA for the CDR3 is TGTGCCACCAGCAAAGGACAGGGCCAGTTGTCTGGCTACACCTTC. Its translation is CATSKGQGQLSGYTF.

The gene calls are TRBV20-1 and TRBJ2-2, with no clear D. This CDR3 is built from 13 residues. The V and J ends lost 8 bases and 1 base respectively, with 11 bases between them. CDR1 and CDR2 from the germline V gene are DFQATT and SNEGSKA (reference sequence). CDR3 nucleotides: TGCAGTTCTGTAGACGGGAACACCGGGGAGCTGTTTTTT. Translation: CSSVDGNTGELFF.

The chain employs TRBV20-1 and TRBJ1-1; no firm D call. Deletions cut 3 bases from V and 6 bases from J, with 14 bases between. This CDR3 has 13 residues. Germline V gene sequence: CDR1 DFQATT, CDR2 SNEGSKA (reference sequence). For the CDR3, the DNA is TGCAGTGCTAGGGTGGGGTCCGTGCCTGAAGCTTTCTTT. Protein sequence: CSARVGSVPEAFF.

V is TRBV7-2 and J is TRBJ2-7, with TRBD1 as a possible D gene (5 bases). Trimming cost V 7 bases and J 1 base, with 8 bases left between them. Germline assignment: CDR1 SGHTA and CDR2 FQGNSA. This CDR3 has 12 residues. CDR3 protein: CASKDNSYEQYF. The DNA for the CDR3 is TGTGCCAGCAAGGACAATTCCTACGAGCAGTACTTC.

As concerns this clonotype: A much larger clone differs by one base, so this may be a read error. J is TRBJ2-7 and V is TRBV10-2; TRBD2 matches 14 bases. Germline lookup yields CDR1 WSHSY and CDR2 SAAADI. This CDR3 has 17 amino acids. The DNA for the CDR3 is TGCGCCAGCCATGAAATAGGACTAGCGGGAGGTAACTACGAGCTGTACTTC. It is translated as CASHEIGLAGGNYELYF.